This TCR beta chain was recorded in a study of CD8 T cells in Susac syndrome. V was pared by 5 bases and J by 3 bases, with 2 bases of the junction left unmatched. Germline CDR1 is GTSNPN and CDR2 is SVGIG (reference sequence). The length of the CDR3 is 13 residues. Blood CD8+ and CD4+ T cells underwent high-throughput TCR beta sequencing. Treatment-naive patients with stable or active relapsing-remitting disease were the multiple sclerosis controls. The CD8+ and CD4+ T cells were isolated magnetically using a negative isolation approach, whereas the TEMRA cells were enriched by FACS. RNA amounts of roughly 0.5 to 1 ug underwent reverse transcription with random hexamers. An immunoSEQ multiplex PCR amplified TCR beta CDR3 over 54 Vbeta and 13 Jbeta. TCRdb passed the immunoSEQ multiplex PCR reads through MiXCR, listing each CDR3 protein once. This table holds hundreds of thousands of distinct CDR3 sequences, 85% to 95% found once.

The sample taken for sequencing was CD4+ T cells from PBMCs. The J gene is TRBJ1-3, the V gene TRBV30; 9 bases are shared with TRBD1. This receptor was obtained from a human donor with multiple sclerosis. In nucleotides, the CDR3 is TGTGCCTGGGGGACAGGGAGTGGAAACACCATATATTTT. It is translated as CAWGTGSGNTIYF.